Below, one T cell receptor (beta chain) is given with its context. The sample comes from a study of blood T cell repertoires in COVID-19. Background on the study: PBMCs, B-cell-depleted T cells, or T cells were the source of the cDNA or gDNA that made up the material.

Those enrolled, adults aged roughly 18 to 89 years, came from fewer than 25 US areas. Participant-reported clinical history was the basis for cohort assignment. The V and J ends lost 1 base and 7 bases respectively, with 15 bases between them. Germline CDR1 LGHNA, CDR2 YNFKEQ. The CDR3 loop spans 15 amino acids. How the authors handled the data: Cell counts per sample came from amplifying reference gene primers. Data came from immunoSEQ multiplex PCR; TCRdb stores just in-frame clones and leaves some out. Clone size and the V and J calls come from that table; the DNA yielded D and trimming. The table records roughly 300,000 clones, more than 75% of them present only once.

The J gene is TRBJ2-3, the V gene TRBV4-2, with D hard to call. Specimen: PBMCs or T cells enriched from blood (not recorded which). The source of this sequence is a woman between 18 and 29 years old who had recovered from COVID-19. This CDR3 is CASSQVSISQNTQYF. The CDR3 DNA follows: TGTGCCAGCAGCCAAGTTTCGATATCGCAGAATACGCAGTATTTT.